The 15 T cell receptor beta chains given below trace back to one sample, sequenced in a study of T cell changes during pregnancy in multiple sclerosis. TCRdb's copy holds only in-frame clones and misses some; the assay was immunoSEQ multiplex PCR. In the table there are 40,000 to 45,000 clones, roughly nine tenths of which are singletons. The starting material was CD4+ T cells from peripheral blood mononuclear cells, obtained in the first trimester of pregnancy. The source is a female donor with multiple sclerosis, enrolled in a pregnancy study.

The chain joins TRBV11-2 to TRBJ2-1, with 7 nucleotides matching TRBD2. Germline CDR1 is SGHAT and CDR2 is FQNNGV. With 3 bases clipped from V and 5 bases from J, the junction kept 7 bases outside the gene matches. This CDR3 has 15 amino acids. The CDR3 protein is CASSFGTKGNNEQFF. The CDR3 bases are TGTGCCAGCAGCTTCGGGACTAAGGGGAACAATGAGCAGTTCTTC.

The chain has TRBV7-9 and TRBJ1-1, with 7 positions matching TRBD1. The CDR3 totals 12 residues. V lost 5 bases, J lost 10 bases, and 7 bases stayed unmatched. CDR1 is SEHNR and CDR2 is FQNEAQ in the germline V gene (reference sequence). This chain's CDR3 is CASSPETGRAFF. DNA for the CDR3: TGTGCCAGCAGCCCCGAGACAGGGAGAGCTTTCTTT.

The rearrangement joins TRBV30 to TRBJ1-2, with a weak D call TRBD1 (6 bases). V was trimmed by 2 bases and J by 4 bases, leaving 8 bases between them. This CDR3 is built from 12 residues. CDR1 is GTSNPN and CDR2 is SVGIG in the germline V gene (reference sequence). CDR3 amino acids: CAWSTGPYGYTF. CDR3 bases: TGTGCCTGGAGTACAGGGCCCTATGGCTACACCTTC.

V is TRBV28 and J is TRBJ1-5, with unresolved D. Germline CDR1 and CDR2: MDHEN and SYDVKM. V lost 6 bases to trimming and J lost 3 bases, with 30 bases between them. The CDR3 has 20 amino acids. Here the CDR3 DNA reads TGTGCCAGCAGCCCTTTCCTAACATCGCGGAATCTAATCGACAATCAGCCCCAGCATTTT. Residues: CASSPFLTSRNLIDNQPQHF.

This clone was counted once. The chain carries TRBV5-1 and TRBJ2-3, with a weak D call TRBD1 (5 bases). The CDR3 has 15 residues. The ends were cut back, 2 bases at V and 5 bases at J, with 15 bases in the middle. Germline V gene data show CDR1 as SGHRS and CDR2 as YFSETQ. CDR3 loop: CASSLGVLGRDTQYF. The CDR3 DNA sequence: TGCGCCAGCAGCTTAGGGGTTTTGGGCCGAGATACGCAGTATTTT.

The V gene is TRBV28, the J gene TRBJ2-7, with 10 bases fitting TRBD2. Germline V gene lookup returns CDR1 MDHEN and CDR2 SYDVKM. V lost 2 bases and J lost 4; bases outside the gene matches: 2. The CDR3 is 14 amino acids. The CDR3 is CASSLLAGVYEQYF. In DNA form, the CDR3 reads TGTGCCAGCAGTTTACTAGCGGGAGTATACGAGCAGTACTTC. Looking up the rest from reference TRBV28 and TRBJ2-7 gives the full variable domain: DVKVTQSSRYLVKRTGEKVFLECVQDMDHENMFWYRQDPGLGLRLIYFSYDVKMKEKGDIPEGYSVSREKKERFSLILESASTNQTSMYLCASSLLAGVYEQYFGPGTRLTVT.

The rearrangement links TRBV5-4 to TRBJ2-1, with 11 bases aligning to TRBD2. Per the germline V gene, CDR1 is SGHNT and CDR2 is YYREEE (reference sequence). The CDR3 totals 19 residues. V gave up 4 bases and J gave up 15 bases; unmatched junction bases: 27. CDR3 in amino acids: CASSAPGQGRASGGWIPFF. CDR3 coding DNA: TGTGCCAGCAGCGCCCCGGGACAGGGTAGGGCTAGCGGGGGGTGGATTCCGTTCTTC.

The V and J genes are TRBV19 and TRBJ1-2; D possibly corresponds to TRBD1 (6 bases). This CDR3 is built from 14 residues. Germline assignment: CDR1 LNHDA and CDR2 SQIVND (reference sequence). Trimming removed 3 bases from V and 2 bases from J, with 10 bases in between. The CDR3 protein is CASSMSGQNYGYTF. The CDR3 nucleotides are TGTGCCAGTAGTATGTCTGGACAGAACTATGGCTACACCTTC.

The chain couples TRBV6-1 to TRBJ1-1; the match to TRBD1 covers 8 bases. Germline V CDR1 and CDR2: MNHNS, SASEGT. V was clipped by 1 base and J by 0 bases; unmatched bases: 7. This CDR3 spans 17 amino acids. CDR3 in DNA: TGTGCCAGCAGTGAAGAGGCAGGGGGCCGAATGAACACTGAAGCTTTCTTT. Its translation: CASSEEAGGRMNTEAFF.

V gene TRBV27 combines with J gene TRBJ2-3, with 16 positions matching TRBD2. Unmatched junction bases numbered 14, after V lost 5 bases and J lost 0 bases. Germline CDR1 is MNHEY and CDR2 is SMNVEV (reference sequence). The CDR3 has 21 amino acids. The CDR3 sequence is CASSPDRGGLAGGPSTDTQYF. CDR3 DNA: TGTGCCAGCAGTCCGGACAGGGGGGGACTAGCGGGAGGGCCTAGCACAGATACGCAGTATTTT.

Here the CDR3 DNA reads TGTGCCAGCAGCTTAATGGGACTAGCGGGAGGCAATGAGCAGTTCTTC. Protein product: CASSLMGLAGGNEQFF. The chain combines TRBV7-3 with TRBJ2-1; 15 positions agree with TRBD2. The CDR3 extends over 16 amino acids. The germline V gene has CDR1 SGHTA and CDR2 FQGTGA. J gave up 6 bases and V 1 base, and 1 base lay outside the gene matches.

V gene TRBV19 combines with J gene TRBJ2-3; no reliable D call. Deletions cut 3 bases from V and 6 bases from J, with 4 bases between. Germline-derived CDR1 and CDR2 are LNHDA and SQIVND (reference sequence). The CDR3 totals 11 residues. This CDR3 reads CASSIGDTQYF. CDR3 DNA sequence: TGTGCCAGTAGTATCGGGGATACGCAGTATTTT.

J is TRBJ1-5 and V is TRBV30, with 7 positions matching TRBD1. V lost 3 bases and J lost 6; bases outside the gene matches: 5. Germline V gene lookup returns CDR1 GTSNPN and CDR2 SVGIG (reference sequence). This CDR3 region has 13 residues. The CDR3 loop reads CAWSTGVGQPQHF. The CDR3 DNA reads TGTGCCTGGAGCACAGGGGTGGGTCAGCCCCAGCATTTT.

J is TRBJ2-2 and V is TRBV10-3; D gene ambiguous. This CDR3 spans 15 amino acids. Trimming shortened V by 0 bases and J by 3 bases, and 8 bases separated the two germline ends. The germline CDR1 and CDR2 sequences are ENHRY and SYGVKD. The CDR3, as DNA: TGTGCCATCAGTGAGTCGAAGACTTACACCGGGGAGCTGTTTTTT. This gives the protein CAISESKTYTGELFF.

The chain joins TRBV7-9 to TRBJ1-2; 9 bases fit TRBD1. This CDR3 has 17 residues. Germline V gene data show CDR1 as SEHNR and CDR2 as FQNEAQ (reference sequence). V shed 4 bases, J shed 8 bases, and the junction held 17 bases outside the gene matches. The CDR3 nucleotides read TGTGCCAGCAGCTCCTCGGGACAGGGATTTAAGAAGGGAGGCTACACCTTC. Amino acid sequence: CASSSSGQGFKKGGYTF.